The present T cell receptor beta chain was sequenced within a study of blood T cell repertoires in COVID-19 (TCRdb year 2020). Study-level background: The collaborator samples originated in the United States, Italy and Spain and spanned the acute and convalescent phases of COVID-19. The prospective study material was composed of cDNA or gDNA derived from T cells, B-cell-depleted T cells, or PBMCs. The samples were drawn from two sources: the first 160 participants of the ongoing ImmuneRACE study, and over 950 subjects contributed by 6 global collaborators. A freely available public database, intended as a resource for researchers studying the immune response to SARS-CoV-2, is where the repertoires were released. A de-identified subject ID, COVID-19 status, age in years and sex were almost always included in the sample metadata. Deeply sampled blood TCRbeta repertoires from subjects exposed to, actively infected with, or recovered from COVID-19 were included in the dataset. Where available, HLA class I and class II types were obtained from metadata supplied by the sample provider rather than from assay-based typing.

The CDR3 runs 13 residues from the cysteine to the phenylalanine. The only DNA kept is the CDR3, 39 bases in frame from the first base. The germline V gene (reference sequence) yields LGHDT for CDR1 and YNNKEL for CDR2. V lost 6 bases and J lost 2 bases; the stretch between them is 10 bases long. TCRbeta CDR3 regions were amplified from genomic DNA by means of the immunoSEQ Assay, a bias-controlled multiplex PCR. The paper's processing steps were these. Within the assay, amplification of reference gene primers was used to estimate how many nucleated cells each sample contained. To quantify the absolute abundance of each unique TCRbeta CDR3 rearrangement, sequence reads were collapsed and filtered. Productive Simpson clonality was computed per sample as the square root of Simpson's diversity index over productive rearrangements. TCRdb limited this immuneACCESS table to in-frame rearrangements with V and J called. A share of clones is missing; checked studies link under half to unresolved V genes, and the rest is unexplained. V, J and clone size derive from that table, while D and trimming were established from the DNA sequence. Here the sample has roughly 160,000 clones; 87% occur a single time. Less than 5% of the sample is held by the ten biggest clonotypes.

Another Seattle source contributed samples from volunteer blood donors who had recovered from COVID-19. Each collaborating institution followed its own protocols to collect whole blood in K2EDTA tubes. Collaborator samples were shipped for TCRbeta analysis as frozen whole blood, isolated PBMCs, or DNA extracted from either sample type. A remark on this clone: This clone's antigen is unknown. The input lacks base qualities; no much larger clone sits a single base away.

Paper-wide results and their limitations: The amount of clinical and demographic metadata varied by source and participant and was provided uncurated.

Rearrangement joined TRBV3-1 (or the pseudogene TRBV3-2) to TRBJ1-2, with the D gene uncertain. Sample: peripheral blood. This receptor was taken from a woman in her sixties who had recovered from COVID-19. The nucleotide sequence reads TGTGCCAGCAGTGTGTGGGCCAACTATGGCTACACCTTC. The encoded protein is CASSVWANYGYTF.